This TCR beta chain stems from a study of T cell repertoires in cytomegalovirus infection. The germline CDR1 and CDR2 sequences are SGHTA and FQGNSA. The V and J ends lost 1 base and 5 bases, in that order; junction bases with no gene match: 9. This CDR3 has 16 residues. This clonotype has just a few counts. Its cognate antigen is unknown. TCRdb ran MiXCR on the reads and lists one entry per CDR3 protein. The table records some 120,000 distinct CDR3 sequences, about 31% of them present only once. The J gene is TRBJ2-5, the V gene TRBV7-2; 8 bases align to TRBD2. This clonotype was obtained from a human donor in good health (CMV status not recorded). Some clones in this sample may be carry-over from other donors' samples. The material was CD8+ T cells from cultured PBMCs, obtained from culture after CMV antigen stimulation. CDR3 nucleotide sequence: TGTGCCAGCAGCTTAGGGGTAGCGGGGTCCGGGGAGACCCAGTACTTC. Encoded protein: CASSLGVAGSGETQYF.